Each of the 32 T cell receptor beta chains below was sequenced from the same sample in a study of technical replicates of blood from a handful of donors. Produced via immunoSEQ multiplex PCR; TCRdb's table is partial and in-frame only. The sample records around 85,000 clones, about 95% being singletons. Sample: T cells isolated from PBMCs. These receptors all come from a human donor in good health.

The chain couples TRBV5-6 to TRBJ2-7; D gene uncertain. V gave up 3 bases and J gave up 4 bases, with 20 bases separating them. Germline loops: CDR1 SGHDT, CDR2 YYEEEE. This CDR3 is built from 16 residues. For the CDR3, the DNA is TGTGCCAGCAGCTGGGCCGGTCGAACAGTGATTTACGAGCAGTACTTC. Translation: CASSWAGRTVIYEQYF.

This clone has a handful of counts. The genes are TRBV7-9 and TRBJ1-5; tentative D call: TRBD1 (5 bases). Germline V gene sequence: CDR1 SEHNR, CDR2 FQNEAQ (reference sequence). V lost 5 bases, J lost 5 bases, and 22 bases lay in between. The CDR3 has 17 amino acids. This chain's CDR3 is CASSPFGGTEGDQPQHF. For the CDR3, the DNA is TGTGCCAGCAGCCCATTCGGGGGGACGGAAGGGGATCAGCCCCAGCATTTT.

V and J are TRBV14 and TRBJ1-1; 9 bases line up with TRBD1. Germline CDR1 reads SGHDN; CDR2 reads FVKESK. V shed 4 bases, J shed 0 bases, and the junction held 6 bases outside the gene matches. This CDR3 comprises 16 residues. CDR3 sequence reads: CASSRRTGVVNTEAFF. DNA for the CDR3: TGTGCCAGCAGCCGTCGGACAGGGGTGGTGAACACTGAAGCTTTCTTT. Full variable domain (remainder filled in from reference TRBV14 and TRBJ1-1): EAGVTQFPSHSVIEKGQTVTLRCDPISGHDNLYWYRRVMGKEIKFLLHFVKESKQDESGMPNNRFLAERTGGTYSTLKVQPAELEDSGVYFCASSRRTGVVNTEAFFGQGTRLTVV.

In its sample, this clone was seen a few times. This sequence joins TRBV5-1 and TRBJ1-1, with D maybe TRBD1 (6 bases). The CDR3 spans 13 residues. The germline V gene encodes CDR1 SGHRS and CDR2 YFSETQ. Trimming took off 0 bases at V and 8 bases at J, with 11 bases between the two ends. CDR3 in amino acids: CASSLERGREAFF. CDR3 sequence (DNA): TGCGCCAGCAGCTTGGAGAGGGGGAGAGAAGCTTTCTTT.

The rearrangement joins TRBV7-9 to TRBJ2-2; D perhaps matches TRBD2 (7 bases). CDR1 is SEHNR, CDR2 FQNEAQ, per germline (reference sequence). Trimming cost V 1 base and J 2 bases, with 14 bases left between them. The CDR3 length is 17 residues. The CDR3 sequence: CASSLVVAGANTGELFF. DNA for the CDR3: TGTGCCAGCAGCTTAGTGGTGGCGGGGGCCAACACCGGGGAGCTGTTTTTT.

The rearrangement joins TRBV5-4 to TRBJ1-2; 9 bases fit TRBD1. CDR3 length equals 14 residues. V gave up 2 bases and J gave up 8 bases; unmatched junction bases: 7. Germline CDR1 reads SGHNT; CDR2 reads YYREEE (reference sequence). CDR3 in DNA: TGTGCCAGCAGCTTTTCGGGACAGGGAAGGGGCTACACCTTC. Protein product: CASSFSGQGRGYTF.

The chain carries TRBV29-1 and TRBJ1-6, with 7 bases fitting TRBD1. Germline trimming cut 6 bases from V and 10 bases from J; bases unmatched to any gene: 9. The CDR3 runs to 13 residues. Per the germline V gene, CDR1 is SQVTM and CDR2 is ANQGSEA. The CDR3 nucleotides are TGCAGCGTGGTTACAGGGGAAGGGTCACCCCTCCACTTT. Protein sequence: CSVVTGEGSPLHF.

This sequence joins TRBV7-8 and TRBJ2-3, with TRBD2 matching 11 bases. CDR3 size: 16 residues. The ends lost 4 bases at V and 6 bases at J; junction bases unmatched: 9. Germline lookup yields CDR1 SGHVS and CDR2 FQNEAQ. The CDR3 spells CASSSSGTSGGDTQYF. The CDR3 coding sequence is TGTGCCAGCAGCTCATCCGGGACTAGCGGTGGGGATACGCAGTATTTT.

The count of this clone is one. V gene TRBV4-1 combines with J gene TRBJ2-5; weak D call: TRBD1 (6 bases). Germline V gene lookup returns CDR1 MGHRA and CDR2 YSYEKL. This CDR3 contains 17 residues. V was cut by 1 base and J by 5 bases, with 20 bases left in between. CDR3 in DNA: TGCGCCAGCAGCCAAGGAACTCGGACAGTGGTTCAGGAGACCCAGTACTTC. Translating gives CASSQGTRTVVQETQYF.

The chain couples TRBV5-4 to TRBJ1-2; D is undetermined. Germline V CDR1 and CDR2: SGHNT, YYREEE (reference sequence). V was shortened by 2 bases and J by 6 bases, with 14 bases between the two germline ends. The CDR3 length is 14 residues. The CDR3 DNA reads TGTGCCAGCAGCTTCCGTCTGTCAGTCGATGGCTACACCTTC. Encoded protein: CASSFRLSVDGYTF. The full variable domain, completed using reference TRBV5-4 and TRBJ1-2, is ETGVTQSPTHLIKTRGQQVTLRCSSQSGHNTVSWYQQALGQGPQFIFQYYREEENGRGNFPPRFSGLQFPNYSSELNVNALELDDSALYLCASSFRLSVDGYTFGSGTRLTVV.

This clone was detected a few times. The V gene is TRBV7-6, the J gene TRBJ1-5; the match to TRBD1 covers 9 bases. Germline V CDR1 and CDR2: SGHVS, FNYEAQ. The CDR3 has 15 amino acids. The V segment lost 3 bases and the J segment 5 bases; nucleotides outside the gene matches: 5. CDR3 sequence (DNA): TGTGCCAGCAGCTTGGGGACAGGGCGCGATCAGCCCCAGCATTTT. Translating it yields CASSLGTGRDQPQHF.

The CDR3 DNA reads TGTGCCAGCTCACCGAGGGACGGACTAACCTATGGCTACACCTTC. It yields the protein CASSPRDGLTYGYTF. The chain links TRBV18 to TRBJ1-2, with a possible D match to TRBD1 (5 bases). This CDR3 is built from 15 residues. V lost 3 bases and J lost 4, with 15 bases in between. The germline V gene encodes CDR1 KGHSH and CDR2 LQKENI.

The rearrangement links TRBV5-1 to TRBJ2-7; maybe TRBD2 (6 bases). V shed 4 bases and J shed 2 bases, with 16 bases lying between them. Germline CDR1 and CDR2: SGHRS and YFSETQ. The CDR3 contains 15 residues. The CDR3 loop reads CASSPSLGLPYEQYF. The DNA for the CDR3 is TGCGCCAGCAGCCCCTCTTTGGGACTTCCCTACGAGCAGTACTTC.

V gene TRBV7-3 combines with J gene TRBJ1-1; D call uncertain. Trimming cost V 6 bases and J 1 base, with 15 bases left between them. Germline V CDR1 and CDR2: SGHTA, FQGTGA. The CDR3 extends over 15 amino acids. The CDR3 is CASSLNRGGNTEAFF. In DNA form, the CDR3 reads TGTGCCAGCAGTCTAAATCGGGGAGGGAACACTGAAGCTTTCTTT. The full variable domain, in which reference TRBV7-3 and TRBJ1-1 provide the parts outside the CDR3, is GAGVSQTPSNKVTEKGKYVELRCDPISGHTALYWYRQSLGQGPEFLIYFQGTGAADDSGLPNDRFFAVRPEGSVSTLKIQRTERGDSAVYLCASSLNRGGNTEAFFGQGTRLTVV.

This chain uses TRBV4-1 with TRBJ2-7, with TRBD1 as a possible D gene (5 bases). CDR3 length: 14 residues. Trimming left V 4 bases short and J 5 bases short, with 15 bases between. CDR1 is MGHRA and CDR2 is YSYEKL in the germline V gene. CDR3 sequence reads: CASSPVSGLNEQYF. The DNA for the CDR3 is TGCGCCAGCAGCCCAGTTTCAGGGTTGAACGAGCAGTACTTC.

CDR3 sequence reads: CASSRAVHRGGNEQFF. The CDR3 DNA sequence: TGCGCCAGCAGCAGGGCCGTCCACAGGGGTGGCAATGAGCAGTTCTTC. This chain uses TRBV5-1 with TRBJ2-1; 7 bases are shared with TRBD1. The CDR3 has 16 residues. Per germline, CDR1 SGHRS and CDR2 YFSETQ. V dropped 4 bases and J dropped 6; count of bases not matched to a gene: 13.

The V call is TRBV5-6, the J call TRBJ1-5; tentative D call: TRBD1 (5 bases). V dropped 2 bases and J dropped 6 bases, with 12 bases sitting between them. The germline V gene encodes CDR1 SGHDT and CDR2 YYEEEE. This CDR3 has 14 residues. In DNA form, the CDR3 reads TGTGCCAGCAGCTTAGGACAATCAGGTCAGCCCCAGCATTTT. Translating it yields CASSLGQSGQPQHF.

The chain has TRBV30 and TRBJ2-1; D might be TRBD1 (6 bases). Trimming took 1 base from V and 8 from J, leaving 15 bases between them. The germline gives CDR1 GTSNPN, CDR2 SVGIG (reference sequence). The CDR3 length is 14 residues. Written as DNA, the CDR3 is TGTGCCTGGAGTGCCCCCAAACAGGGAGATGAGCAGTTCTTC. It translates to CAWSAPKQGDEQFF.

The CDR3 region is CASSLDHRGHGDTQYF. The CDR3 coding sequence is TGTGCCAGCAGCTTGGATCACAGGGGGCATGGAGATACGCAGTATTTT. This chain uses TRBV5-4 with TRBJ2-3, with 9 bases matching TRBD1. With V trimmed by 0 bases and J by 5 bases, 7 bases remained unmatched. The V gene's germline CDR1 is SGHNT and CDR2 YYREEE (reference sequence). The CDR3 is 16 residues long. Full variable domain (missing parts from reference TRBV5-4 and TRBJ2-3): ETGVTQSPTHLIKTRGQQVTLRCSSQSGHNTVSWYQQALGQGPQFIFQYYREEENGRGNFPPRFSGLQFPNYSSELNVNALELDDSALYLCASSLDHRGHGDTQYFGPGTRLTVL.

The chain has TRBV6-1 and TRBJ1-6, with D perhaps TRBD1 (5 bases). Looked up from germline, CDR1 is MNHNS and CDR2 is SASEGT. V dropped 7 bases and J dropped 5 bases, with 15 bases sitting between them. The CDR3 spans 15 residues. The DNA of the CDR3 is TGTGCCAGCAAGCTAAGACGGGGGAATAATTCACCCCTCCACTTT. It specifies CASKLRRGNNSPLHF.

Regarding this clone: The junction and the germline gene differ at one end; a read error may be behind it. V and J are TRBV2 and TRBJ1-2; 11 bases are a match to TRBD1. Per germline, CDR1 SNHLY and CDR2 FYNNEI. This CDR3 is 15 amino acids long. The CDR3 sequence: CASSQAGQGAYGYTF. CDR3 bases: TGTGCCAGCAGTCAAGCCGGACAGGGGGCTTATGGCTACACCTTC.

V usage is TRBV6-5 and J usage is TRBJ1-1; D is unclear. The CDR3 runs 15 residues. Germline assignment: CDR1 MNHEY and CDR2 SVGAGI. V was clipped by 2 bases and J by 1 base, with 11 bases between them. The CDR3 reads CASSYHTDSNTEAFF. CDR3 nucleotides: TGTGCCAGCAGTTACCATACAGATTCGAACACTGAAGCTTTCTTT.

V and J are TRBV7-9 and TRBJ2-5; 9 bases are a match to TRBD1. V lost 5 bases and J lost 4; bases outside the gene matches: 2. Germline assignment: CDR1 SEHNR and CDR2 FQNEAQ (reference sequence). The CDR3 extends over 13 amino acids. The CDR3 DNA follows: TGTGCCAGCAGCCCGACAGGGGGAGAGACCCAGTACTTC. It codes for CASSPTGGETQYF.

The chain employs TRBV6-5 and TRBJ2-7, with D perhaps matching TRBD1 (5 bases). CDR1 is MNHEY, CDR2 SVGAGI, per germline. V lost 1 base and J lost 2, with 9 bases in between. The CDR3 has 14 residues. CDR3 coding DNA: TGTGCCAGCAGTTACTGGGCAGGGACCTACGAGCAGTACTTC. It specifies CASSYWAGTYEQYF.

This clone has only one observation. This chain links TRBV7-3 with TRBJ2-3; D is ambiguous. This CDR3 contains 13 residues. The germline V gene has CDR1 SGHTA and CDR2 FQGTGA. Trimming removed 5 bases from V and 5 bases from J, with 11 bases in between. CDR3 residues: CASSPEVGDTQYF. In nucleotides, the CDR3 is TGTGCCAGCAGCCCCGAGGTGGGAGATACGCAGTATTTT.

The V and J genes are TRBV2 and TRBJ1-2; D unclear. Between the trimmed V and J ends, which lost 7 bases and 4 bases, there was a span of 25 bases. The germline V gene has CDR1 SNHLY and CDR2 FYNNEI. The CDR3 covers 17 residues. The CDR3 region is CASKVDPKEAGAYGYTF. In DNA form, the CDR3 reads TGTGCCAGCAAAGTGGACCCGAAGGAGGCGGGAGCCTATGGCTACACCTTC. Drawing the rest from reference TRBV2 and TRBJ1-2, the complete variable domain is EPEVTQTPSHQVTQMGQEVILRCVPISNHLYFYWYRQILGQKVEFLVSFYNNEISEKSEIFDDQFSVERPDGSNFTLKIRSTKLEDSAMYFCASKVDPKEAGAYGYTFGSGTRLTVV.

V gene TRBV5-1 combines with J gene TRBJ2-1; TRBD2 agrees at 10 bases. Germline assignment: CDR1 SGHRS and CDR2 YFSETQ. The CDR3 is 19 residues long. The ends lost 0 bases at V and 3 bases at J; junction bases unmatched: 12. CDR3 DNA sequence: TGCGCCAGCAGCTTGGTCCTTCTTTCTAGCGGGGGAGGCTACAATGAGCAGTTCTTC. Protein product: CASSLVLLSSGGGYNEQFF.

This chain links TRBV11-2 with TRBJ2-7; 10 bases are shared with TRBD1. Germline assignment: CDR1 SGHAT and CDR2 FQNNGV. V was pared by 4 bases and J by 5 bases, with 8 bases of the junction left unmatched. The CDR3 is 15 amino acids. The CDR3 nucleotides are TGTGCCAGCAGCTCCCGGGGACAGGGGTCCAACGAGCAGTACTTC. Residues: CASSSRGQGSNEQYF.

DNA for the CDR3: TGTGCCAGCAGCCAAGCCCCCACGATACAGGAAACCTATGGCTACACCTTC. Protein sequence: CASSQAPTIQETYGYTF. V and J are TRBV14 and TRBJ1-2; D might be TRBD1 (5 bases). Between the trimmed V and J ends, which lost 1 base and 4 bases, there was a span of 19 bases. There are 17 residues in the CDR3. The germline CDR1 and CDR2 sequences are SGHDN and FVKESK.

The rearrangement joins TRBV29-1 to TRBJ2-5, with D tentatively TRBD1 (6 bases). From germline, CDR1 is SQVTM and CDR2 ANQGSEA. This CDR3 is built from 13 residues. Trimming removed 6 bases from V and 0 bases from J, with 11 bases in between. The CDR3 DNA sequence: TGCAGCGTCGCCGACAGGTACCAAGAGACCCAGTACTTC. Translated, it gives CSVADRYQETQYF.

This sequence joins TRBV6-1 and TRBJ1-4; no clear D. The CDR3 spans 13 residues. V was cut by 4 bases and J by 7 bases, with 10 bases left in between. Germline V CDR1 and CDR2: MNHNS, SASEGT. CDR3 sequence reads: CASSARRGEKLFF. The CDR3 coding sequence is TGTGCCAGCAGTGCCCGTCGGGGTGAAAAACTGTTTTTT.

This clone was picked up one time. The V gene is TRBV5-1, the J gene TRBJ2-2, with a possible D match to TRBD2 (6 bases). V gave up 0 bases and J gave up 6 bases, with 9 bases separating them. Germline V gives CDR1 SGHRS, CDR2 YFSETQ. The CDR3 covers 14 residues. The CDR3 loop reads CASSLAGGPGELFF. The CDR3 bases are TGCGCCAGCAGCTTGGCCGGGGGACCCGGGGAGCTGTTTTTT.